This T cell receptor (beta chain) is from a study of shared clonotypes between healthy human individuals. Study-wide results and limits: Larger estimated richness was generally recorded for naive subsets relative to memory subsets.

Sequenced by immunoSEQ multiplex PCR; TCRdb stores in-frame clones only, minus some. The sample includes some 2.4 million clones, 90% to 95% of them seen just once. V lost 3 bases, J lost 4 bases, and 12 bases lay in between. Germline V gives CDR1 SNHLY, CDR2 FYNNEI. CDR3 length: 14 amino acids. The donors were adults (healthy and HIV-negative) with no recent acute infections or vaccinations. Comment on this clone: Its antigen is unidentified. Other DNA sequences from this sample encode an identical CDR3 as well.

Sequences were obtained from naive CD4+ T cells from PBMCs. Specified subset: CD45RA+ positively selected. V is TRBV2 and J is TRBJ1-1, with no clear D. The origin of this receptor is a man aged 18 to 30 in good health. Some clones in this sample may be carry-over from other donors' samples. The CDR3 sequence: CASSEGGKGTEAFF. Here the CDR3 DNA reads TGTGCCAGCAGTGAGGGTGGAAAGGGCACTGAAGCTTTCTTT.